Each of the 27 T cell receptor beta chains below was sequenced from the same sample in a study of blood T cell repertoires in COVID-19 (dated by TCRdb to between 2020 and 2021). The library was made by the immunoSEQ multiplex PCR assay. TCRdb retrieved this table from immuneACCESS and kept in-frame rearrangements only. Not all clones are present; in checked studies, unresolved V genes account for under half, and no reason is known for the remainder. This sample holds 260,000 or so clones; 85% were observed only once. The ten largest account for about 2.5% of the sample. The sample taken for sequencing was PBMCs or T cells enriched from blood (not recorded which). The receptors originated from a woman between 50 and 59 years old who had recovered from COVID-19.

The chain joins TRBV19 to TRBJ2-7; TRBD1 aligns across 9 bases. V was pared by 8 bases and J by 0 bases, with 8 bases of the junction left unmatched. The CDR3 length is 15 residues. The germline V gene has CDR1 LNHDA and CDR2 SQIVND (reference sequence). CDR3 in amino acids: CASAPGQGSSYEQYF. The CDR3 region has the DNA TGTGCCAGTGCTCCCGGACAGGGGAGCTCCTACGAGCAGTACTTC.

The CDR3 DNA is TGTGCCAGCAGCAAAGACCCCCCGGCGGAAGGGGATCAGCCCCAGCATTTT. Translated: CASSKDPPAEGDQPQHF. V is TRBV21-1 and J is TRBJ1-5; TRBD1, the table's D call, was not compared with the DNA. TRBV21-1 is listed as a pseudogene. CDR3 length equals 17 residues.

The CDR3 DNA reads TGCGCCAGCAGCCAATACCTACAGGGTTATAGCAATCAGCCCCAGCATTTT. Residues: CASSQYLQGYSNQPQHF. J is TRBJ1-5 and V is TRBV4-1; tentative D call: TRBD1 (6 bases). Deletions cut 2 bases from V and 0 bases from J, with 14 bases between. Per germline, CDR1 MGHRA and CDR2 YSYEKL. CDR3 size: 17 residues.

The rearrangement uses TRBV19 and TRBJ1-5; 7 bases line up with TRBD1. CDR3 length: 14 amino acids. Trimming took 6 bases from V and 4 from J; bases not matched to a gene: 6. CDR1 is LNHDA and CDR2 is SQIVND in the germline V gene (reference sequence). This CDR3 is CASSQQGSNQPQHF. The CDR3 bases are TGTGCCAGTAGCCAACAGGGGAGTAATCAGCCCCAGCATTTT.

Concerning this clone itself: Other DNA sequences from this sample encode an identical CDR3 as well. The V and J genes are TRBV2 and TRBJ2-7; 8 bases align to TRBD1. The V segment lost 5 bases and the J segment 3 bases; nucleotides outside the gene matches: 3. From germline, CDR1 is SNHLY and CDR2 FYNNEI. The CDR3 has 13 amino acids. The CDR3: CASSRDRGYEQYF. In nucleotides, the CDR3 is TGTGCCAGCAGTAGAGACAGGGGCTACGAGCAGTACTTC.

CDR3 nucleotides: TGTGCCAGTAGTATTGGGAGGGTAATGGGCGAGCAGTACTTC. This codes for CASSIGRVMGEQYF. This chain links TRBV19 with TRBJ2-7; 7 bases match TRBD2. CDR1 and CDR2 (germline): LNHDA, SQIVND (reference sequence). The CDR3 runs 14 residues. V dropped 3 bases and J dropped 6; count of bases not matched to a gene: 8.

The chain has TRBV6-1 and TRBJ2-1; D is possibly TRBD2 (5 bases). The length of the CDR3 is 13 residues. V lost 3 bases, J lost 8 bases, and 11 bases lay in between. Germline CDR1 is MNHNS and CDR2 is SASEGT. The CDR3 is CASSDSPSHEQFF. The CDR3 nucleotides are TGTGCCAGCAGTGACAGTCCTAGCCATGAGCAGTTCTTC.

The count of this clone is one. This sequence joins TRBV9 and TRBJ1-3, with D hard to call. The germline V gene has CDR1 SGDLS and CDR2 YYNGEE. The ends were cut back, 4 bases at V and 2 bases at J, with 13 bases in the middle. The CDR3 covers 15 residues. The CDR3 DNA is TGTGCCAGCAGCCCACAATCCGAAACTGGAAACACCATATATTTT. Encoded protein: CASSPQSETGNTIYF.

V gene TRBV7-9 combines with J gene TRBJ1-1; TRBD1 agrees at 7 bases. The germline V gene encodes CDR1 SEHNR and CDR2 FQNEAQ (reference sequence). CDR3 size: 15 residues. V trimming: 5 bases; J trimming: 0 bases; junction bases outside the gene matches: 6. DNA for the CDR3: TGTGCCAGCAGCCCGATGGGACAGCTGAACACTGAAGCTTTCTTT. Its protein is CASSPMGQLNTEAFF.

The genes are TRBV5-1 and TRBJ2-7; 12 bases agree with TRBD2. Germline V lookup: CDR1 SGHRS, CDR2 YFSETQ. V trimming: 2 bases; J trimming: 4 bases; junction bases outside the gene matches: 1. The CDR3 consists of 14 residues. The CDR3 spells CASSFGTSGYEQYF. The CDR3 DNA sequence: TGCGCCAGCAGCTTCGGGACTAGCGGGTACGAGCAGTACTTC.

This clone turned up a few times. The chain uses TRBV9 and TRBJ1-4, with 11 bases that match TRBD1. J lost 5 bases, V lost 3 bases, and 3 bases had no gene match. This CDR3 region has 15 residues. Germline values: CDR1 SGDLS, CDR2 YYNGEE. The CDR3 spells CASSGRDRGNEKLFF. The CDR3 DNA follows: TGTGCCAGCAGCGGCCGGGACAGGGGGAATGAAAAACTGTTTTTT.

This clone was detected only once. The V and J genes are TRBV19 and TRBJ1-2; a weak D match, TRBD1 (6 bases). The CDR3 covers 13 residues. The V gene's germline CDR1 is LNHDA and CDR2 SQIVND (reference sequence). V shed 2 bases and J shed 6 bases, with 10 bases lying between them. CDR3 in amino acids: CASSINPGDGYTF. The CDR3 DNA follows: TGTGCCAGTAGTATAAATCCAGGGGATGGCTACACCTTC.

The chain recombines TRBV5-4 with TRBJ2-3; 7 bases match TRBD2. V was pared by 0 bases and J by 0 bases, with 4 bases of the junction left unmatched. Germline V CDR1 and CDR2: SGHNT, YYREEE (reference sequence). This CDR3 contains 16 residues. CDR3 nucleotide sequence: TGTGCCAGCAGCTTGGGGGAGGGACGGAGCACAGATACGCAGTATTTT. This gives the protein CASSLGEGRSTDTQYF.

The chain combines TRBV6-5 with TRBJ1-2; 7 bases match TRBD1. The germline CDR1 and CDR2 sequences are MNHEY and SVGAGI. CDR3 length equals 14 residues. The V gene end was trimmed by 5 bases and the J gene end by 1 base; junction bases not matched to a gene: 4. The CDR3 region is CASSRTGHNYGYTF. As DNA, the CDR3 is TGTGCCAGCAGTCGGACAGGTCATAACTATGGCTACACCTTC.

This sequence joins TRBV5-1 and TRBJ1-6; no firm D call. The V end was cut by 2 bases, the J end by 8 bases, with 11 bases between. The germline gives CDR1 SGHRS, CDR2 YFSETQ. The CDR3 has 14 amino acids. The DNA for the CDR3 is TGCGCCAGCAGCTTTGTACCGGGGTATTCACCCCTCCACTTT. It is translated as CASSFVPGYSPLHF.

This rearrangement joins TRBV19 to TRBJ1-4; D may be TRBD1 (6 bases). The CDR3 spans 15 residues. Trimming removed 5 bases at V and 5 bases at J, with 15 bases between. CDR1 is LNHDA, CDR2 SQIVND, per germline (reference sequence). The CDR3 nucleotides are TGTGCCAGTAGTCATCCTGACAGGCGAAATGAAAAACTGTTTTTT. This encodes CASSHPDRRNEKLFF.

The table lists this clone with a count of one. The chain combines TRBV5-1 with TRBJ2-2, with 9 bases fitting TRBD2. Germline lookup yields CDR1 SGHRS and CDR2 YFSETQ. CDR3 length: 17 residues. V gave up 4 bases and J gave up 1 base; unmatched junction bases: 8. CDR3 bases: TGCGCCAGCAGCAAAAGACTAGCGGAACGGAACACCGGGGAGCTGTTTTTT. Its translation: CASSKRLAERNTGELFF.

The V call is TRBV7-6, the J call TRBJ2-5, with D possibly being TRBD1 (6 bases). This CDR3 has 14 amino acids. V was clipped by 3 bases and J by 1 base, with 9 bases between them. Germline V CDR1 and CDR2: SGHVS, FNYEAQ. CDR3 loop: CASSFQGFQETQYF. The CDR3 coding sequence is TGTGCCAGCAGCTTCCAGGGGTTCCAAGAGACCCAGTACTTC.

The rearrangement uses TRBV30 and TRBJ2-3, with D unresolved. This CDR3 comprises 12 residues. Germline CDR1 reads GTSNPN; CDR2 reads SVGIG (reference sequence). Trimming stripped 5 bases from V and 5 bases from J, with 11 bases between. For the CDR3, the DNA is TGTGCCTGGGAACCGGTTATAGATACGCAGTATTTT. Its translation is CAWEPVIDTQYF.

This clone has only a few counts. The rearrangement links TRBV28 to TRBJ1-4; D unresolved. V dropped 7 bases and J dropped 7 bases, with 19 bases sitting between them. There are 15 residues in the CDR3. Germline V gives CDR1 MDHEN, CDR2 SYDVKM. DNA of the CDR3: TGTGCCAGCACACGCCCCGAGAACCCCTCTGAAAAACTGTTTTTT. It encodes CASTRPENPSEKLFF.

CDR3 DNA: TGTGCCAGCAGCCAAATTGGGGCAAGCGGGAGTAGGGCCGGGGAGCTGTTTTTT. Translation: CASSQIGASGSRAGELFF. The chain joins TRBV4-2 to TRBJ2-2; the match to TRBD2 covers 8 bases. The CDR3 is 18 amino acids. V lost 2 bases, J lost 6 bases, and 14 bases stayed unmatched. Germline assignment: CDR1 LGHNA and CDR2 YNFKEQ.

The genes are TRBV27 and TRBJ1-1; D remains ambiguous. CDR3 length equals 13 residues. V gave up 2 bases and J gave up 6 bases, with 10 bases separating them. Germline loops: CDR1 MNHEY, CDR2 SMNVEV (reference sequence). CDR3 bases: TGTGCCAGCAGTTTAGCGGGGATCGCTGAAGCTTTCTTT. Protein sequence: CASSLAGIAEAFF.

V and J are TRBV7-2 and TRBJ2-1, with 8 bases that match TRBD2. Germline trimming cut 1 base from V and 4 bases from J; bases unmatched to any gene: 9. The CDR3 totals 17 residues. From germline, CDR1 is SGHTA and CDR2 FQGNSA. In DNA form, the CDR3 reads TGTGCCAGCAGCTTAGGGGGGTGGCGGGAGGTTTACAATGAGCAGTTCTTC. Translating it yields CASSLGGWREVYNEQFF.

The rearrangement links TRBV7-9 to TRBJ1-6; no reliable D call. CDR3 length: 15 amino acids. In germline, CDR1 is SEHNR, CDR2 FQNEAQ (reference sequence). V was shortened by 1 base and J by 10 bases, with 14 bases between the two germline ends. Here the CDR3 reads CASSLGGGGESPLHF. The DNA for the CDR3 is TGTGCCAGCAGCTTAGGAGGCGGCGGAGAGTCACCCCTCCACTTT. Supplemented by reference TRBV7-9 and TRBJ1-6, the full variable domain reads DTGVSQNPRHKITKRGQNVTFRCDPISEHNRLYWYRQTLGQGPEFLTYFQNEAQLEKSRLLSDRFSAERPKGSFSTLEIQRTEQGDSAMYLCASSLGGGGESPLHFGNGTRLTVT.

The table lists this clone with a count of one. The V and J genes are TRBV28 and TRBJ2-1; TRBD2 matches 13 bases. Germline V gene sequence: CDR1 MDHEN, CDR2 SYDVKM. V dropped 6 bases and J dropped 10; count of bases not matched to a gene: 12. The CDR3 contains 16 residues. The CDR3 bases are TGTGCCAGCAGCCCTACTAGCGGGGGGGCCTCACGGGAGCAGTTCTTC. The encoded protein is CASSPTSGGASREQFF.

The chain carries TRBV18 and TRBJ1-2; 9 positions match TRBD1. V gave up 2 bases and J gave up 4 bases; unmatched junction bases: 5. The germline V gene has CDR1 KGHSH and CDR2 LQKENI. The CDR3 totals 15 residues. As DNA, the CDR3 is TGTGCCAGCTCACCAACAGGGGGCAGGAGCTATGGCTACACCTTC. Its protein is CASSPTGGRSYGYTF.

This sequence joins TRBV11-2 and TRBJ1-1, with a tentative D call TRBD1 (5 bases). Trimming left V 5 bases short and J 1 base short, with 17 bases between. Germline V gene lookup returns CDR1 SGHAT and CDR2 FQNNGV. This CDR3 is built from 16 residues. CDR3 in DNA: TGTGCCAGCAGCCCTACCTCAGGGATCTCGAACACTGAAGCTTTCTTT. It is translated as CASSPTSGISNTEAFF.